What follows are 4 T cell receptor beta chains derived from one specimen sequenced in a study of blood T cell repertoires in COVID-19 (dated by TCRdb to 2019 to 2021). Libraries were made using the immunoSEQ multiplex PCR assay. What TCRdb holds here is the immuneACCESS table cut down to in-frame rearrangements. Part of the clones is not present; checked against another copy, under half of the missing clones reflect an unresolved V gene, and the others are unexplained. This sample holds about 150,000 clones; roughly four fifths were observed only once. The biggest ten clones account for around 7.7% of the sample. The sample was PBMCs or T cells enriched from blood (not recorded which). These receptor sequences come from a man over 45 who had recovered from COVID-19.

The gene calls are TRBV18 and TRBJ2-3; 12 positions match TRBD2. Germline V gene lookup returns CDR1 KGHSH and CDR2 LQKENI. The junction had 7 bases not matched to a gene; V was cut back by 3 bases and J by 3 bases. The CDR3 has 17 amino acids. CDR3 loop: CASSPLLAGGKTDTQYF. The CDR3 nucleotides are TGTGCCAGCTCACCTCTCCTAGCGGGGGGGAAAACAGATACGCAGTATTTT.

V is TRBV3-1 (or the pseudogene TRBV3-2) and J is TRBJ2-2, with TRBD2 matching over 10 bases. The CDR3 totals 15 residues. Unmatched junction bases numbered 6, after V lost 6 bases and J lost 5 bases. Germline V gene data show CDR1 as LGHDT and CDR2 as YNNKEL (reference sequence). The CDR3 spells CASRQLAGQTGELFF. Written as DNA, the CDR3 is TGTGCCAGCAGGCAACTAGCGGGACAAACCGGGGAGCTGTTTTTT.

The gene calls are TRBV5-1 and TRBJ2-2; 7 bases agree with TRBD1. The CDR3 consists of 16 residues. The J segment lost 4 bases and the V segment lost 4 bases, leaving 10 bases of the junction unmatched. Germline loops: CDR1 SGHRS, CDR2 YFSETQ. The CDR3 nucleotides read TGCGCCAGCAGCGCCGAGACAGGGCGAGGCACCGGGGAGCTGTTTTTT. It codes for CASSAETGRGTGELFF.

This chain connects TRBV11-2 to TRBJ1-3; D gene unclear. Deletions cut 1 base from V and 8 bases from J, with 12 bases between. The CDR3 contains 14 residues. Germline CDR1 and CDR2: SGHAT and FQNNGV. The CDR3 region has the DNA TGTGCCAGCAGCTTAGCGCGGGGATCGGACACCATATATTTT. Its protein is CASSLARGSDTIYF.